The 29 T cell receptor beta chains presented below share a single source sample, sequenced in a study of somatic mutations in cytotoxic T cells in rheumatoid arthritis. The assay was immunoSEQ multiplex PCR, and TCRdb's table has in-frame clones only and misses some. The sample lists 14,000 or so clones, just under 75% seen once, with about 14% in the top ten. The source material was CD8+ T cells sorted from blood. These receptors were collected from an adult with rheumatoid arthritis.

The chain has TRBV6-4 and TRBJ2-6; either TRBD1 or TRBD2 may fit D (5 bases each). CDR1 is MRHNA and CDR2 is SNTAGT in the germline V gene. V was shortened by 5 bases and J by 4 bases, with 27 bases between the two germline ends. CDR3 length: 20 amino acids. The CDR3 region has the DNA TGTGCCAGCAGTCGAAAGAACGGCAAGAGGGCTTGGGGGGGGGCCAACGTCCTGACTTTC. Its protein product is CASSRKNGKRAWGGANVLTF.

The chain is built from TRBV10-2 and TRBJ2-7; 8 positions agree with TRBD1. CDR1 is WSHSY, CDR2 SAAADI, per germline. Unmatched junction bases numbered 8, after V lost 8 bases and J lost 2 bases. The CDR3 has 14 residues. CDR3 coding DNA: TGCGCCAGCCGGCCGGACAGGGATACCTACGAGCAGTACTTC. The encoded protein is CASRPDRDTYEQYF.

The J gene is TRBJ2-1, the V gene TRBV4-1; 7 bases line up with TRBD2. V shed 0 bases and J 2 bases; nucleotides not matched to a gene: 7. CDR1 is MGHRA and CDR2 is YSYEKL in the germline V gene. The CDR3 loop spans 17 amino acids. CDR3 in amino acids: CASSQDPAGVTYNEQFF. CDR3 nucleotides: TGCGCCAGCAGCCAAGATCCTGCGGGAGTTACCTACAATGAGCAGTTCTTC.

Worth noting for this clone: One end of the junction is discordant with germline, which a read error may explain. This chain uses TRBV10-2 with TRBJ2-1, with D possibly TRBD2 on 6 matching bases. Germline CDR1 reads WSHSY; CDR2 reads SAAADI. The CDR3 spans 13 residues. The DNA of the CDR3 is TGCGCCAGCAGCGAGACTAGTTACACTGAGCAGTTCTTC. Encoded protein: CASSETSYTEQFF.

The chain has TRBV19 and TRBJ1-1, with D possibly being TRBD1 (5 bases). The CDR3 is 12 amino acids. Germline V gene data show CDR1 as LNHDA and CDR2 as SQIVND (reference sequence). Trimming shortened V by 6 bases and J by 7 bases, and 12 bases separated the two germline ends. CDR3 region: CASRDILDEAFF. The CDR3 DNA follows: TGTGCCAGTAGGGACATCTTGGATGAAGCTTTCTTT. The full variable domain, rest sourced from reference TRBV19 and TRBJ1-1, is DGGITQSPKYLFRKEGQNVTLSCEQNLNHDAMYWYRQDPGQGLRLIYYSQIVNDFQKGDIAEGYSVSREKKESFPLTVTSAQKNPTAFYLCASRDILDEAFFGQGTRLTVV.

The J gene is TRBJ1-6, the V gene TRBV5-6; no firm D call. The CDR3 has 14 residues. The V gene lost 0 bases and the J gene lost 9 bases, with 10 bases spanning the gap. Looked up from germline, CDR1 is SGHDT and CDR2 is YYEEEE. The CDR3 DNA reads TGTGCCAGCAGCTTGGGCCTCCCAGGTTCACCCCTCCACTTT. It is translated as CASSLGLPGSPLHF.

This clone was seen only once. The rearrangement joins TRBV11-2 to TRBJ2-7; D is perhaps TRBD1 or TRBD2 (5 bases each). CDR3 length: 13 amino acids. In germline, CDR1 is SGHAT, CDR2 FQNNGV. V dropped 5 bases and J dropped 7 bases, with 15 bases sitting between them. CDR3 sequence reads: CASSPGAPGEQYF. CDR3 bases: TGTGCCAGCAGCCCCGGGGCCCCGGGGGAGCAGTACTTC. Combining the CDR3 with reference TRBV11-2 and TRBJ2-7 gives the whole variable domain EAGVAQSPRYKIIEKRQSVAFWCNPISGHATLYWYQQILGQGPKLLIQFQNNGVVDDSQLPKDRFSAERLKGVDSTLKIQPAKLEDSAVYLCASSPGAPGEQYFGPGTRLTVT.

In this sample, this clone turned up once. The CDR3 is CASRGTPSSNQPQHF. The CDR3 DNA sequence: TGTGCCAGCAGAGGTACACCGTCTAGCAATCAGCCCCAGCATTTT. The rearrangement links TRBV28 to TRBJ1-5; no clear D. CDR1 is MDHEN and CDR2 is SYDVKM in the germline V gene. V lost 6 bases and J lost 0, with 12 bases in between. This CDR3 has 15 amino acids. The full variable domain, in which reference TRBV28 and TRBJ1-5 provide the parts outside the CDR3, is DVKVTQSSRYLVKRTGEKVFLECVQDMDHENMFWYRQDPGLGLRLIYFSYDVKMKEKGDIPEGYSVSREKKERFSLILESASTNQTSMYLCASRGTPSSNQPQHFGDGTRLSIL.

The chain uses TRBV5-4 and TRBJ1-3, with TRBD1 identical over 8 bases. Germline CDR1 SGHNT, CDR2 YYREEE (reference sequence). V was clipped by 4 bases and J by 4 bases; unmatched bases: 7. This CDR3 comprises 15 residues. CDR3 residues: CASSTDRGRGNTIYF. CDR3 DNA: TGTGCCAGCAGCACCGACAGGGGCAGGGGAAACACCATATATTTT.

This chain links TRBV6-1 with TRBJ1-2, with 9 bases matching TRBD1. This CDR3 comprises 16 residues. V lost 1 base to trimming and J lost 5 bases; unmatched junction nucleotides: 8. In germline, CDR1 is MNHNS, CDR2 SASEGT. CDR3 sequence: CASSEGRQGVGYGYTF. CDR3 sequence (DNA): TGTGCCAGCAGTGAAGGTCGACAGGGGGTAGGGTATGGCTACACCTTC.

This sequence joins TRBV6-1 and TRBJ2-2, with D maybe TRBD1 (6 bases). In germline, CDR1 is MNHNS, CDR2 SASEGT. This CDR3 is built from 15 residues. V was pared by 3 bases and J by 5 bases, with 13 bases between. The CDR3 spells CASSEPGTFTGELFF. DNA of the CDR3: TGTGCCAGCAGTGAGCCTGGGACATTTACCGGGGAGCTGTTTTTT.

The CDR3 DNA follows: TGTGCCAGCAGTGAAATCTCAGGAGGGTTATGGCAGTTCTTC. Translated: CASSEISGGLWQFF. The chain carries TRBV6-1 and TRBJ2-1, with D maybe TRBD2 (6 bases). Trimming cost V 2 bases and J 12 bases, with 17 bases left between them. The CDR3 has 14 amino acids. The germline V gene encodes CDR1 MNHNS and CDR2 SASEGT.

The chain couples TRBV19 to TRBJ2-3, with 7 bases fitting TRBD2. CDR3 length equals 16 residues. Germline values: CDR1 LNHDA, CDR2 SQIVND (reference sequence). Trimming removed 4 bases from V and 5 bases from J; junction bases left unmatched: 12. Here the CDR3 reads CASSTLAAYGKDTQYF. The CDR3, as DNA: TGTGCCAGTAGTACTCTAGCGGCATATGGAAAAGATACGCAGTATTTT.

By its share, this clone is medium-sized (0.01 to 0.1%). CDR3 nucleotide sequence: TGTGCCAGCAGCCGGGGCTGGGCTTACAATGAGCAGTTCTTC. Translation: CASSRGWAYNEQFF. V and J are TRBV7-9 and TRBJ2-1, with D perhaps being TRBD1 or TRBD2 (5 bases each). V lost 5 bases, J lost 4 bases, and 12 bases lay in between. Germline V gene data show CDR1 as SEHNR and CDR2 as FQNEAQ (reference sequence). The CDR3 has 14 amino acids.

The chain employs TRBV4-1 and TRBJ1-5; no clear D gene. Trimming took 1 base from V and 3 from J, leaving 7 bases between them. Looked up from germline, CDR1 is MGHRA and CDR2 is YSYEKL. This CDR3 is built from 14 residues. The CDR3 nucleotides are TGCGCCAGCAGCCAAGGAAGTATCAATCAGCCCCAGCATTTT. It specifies CASSQGSINQPQHF.

CDR3 DNA sequence: TGTGCCAGCAGTTACGGAGCCTCGGCCCAAGAGACCCAGTACTTC. Protein sequence: CASSYGASAQETQYF. J is TRBJ2-5 and V is TRBV6-5; D gene ambiguous. Germline CDR1 and CDR2: MNHEY and SVGAGI. CDR3 length: 15 amino acids. Trimming removed 2 bases from V and 1 base from J, with 11 bases in between.

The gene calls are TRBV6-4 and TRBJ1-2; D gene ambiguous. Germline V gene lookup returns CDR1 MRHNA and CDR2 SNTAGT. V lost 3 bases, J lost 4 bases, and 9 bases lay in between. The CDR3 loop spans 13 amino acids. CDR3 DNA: TGTGCCAGCAGTGAGGGTAACAGCTATGGCTACACCTTC. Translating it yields CASSEGNSYGYTF.

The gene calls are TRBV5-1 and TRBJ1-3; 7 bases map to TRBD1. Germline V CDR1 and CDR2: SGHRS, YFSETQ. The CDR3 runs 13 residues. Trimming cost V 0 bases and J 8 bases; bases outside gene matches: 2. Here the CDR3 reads CASSLVRGDTIYF. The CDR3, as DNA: TGCGCCAGCAGCTTGGTCAGGGGGGACACCATATATTTT.

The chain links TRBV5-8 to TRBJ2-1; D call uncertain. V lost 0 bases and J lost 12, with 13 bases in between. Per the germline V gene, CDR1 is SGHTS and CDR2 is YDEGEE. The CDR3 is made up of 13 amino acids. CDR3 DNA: TGTGCCAGCAGCTTGGAGGAGCCCGTGGGGCAGTTCTTC. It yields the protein CASSLEEPVGQFF.

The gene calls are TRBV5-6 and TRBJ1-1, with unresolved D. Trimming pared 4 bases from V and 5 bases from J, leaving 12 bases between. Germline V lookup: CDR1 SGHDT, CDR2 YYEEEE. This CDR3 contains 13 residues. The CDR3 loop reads CASSPVGSTEAFF. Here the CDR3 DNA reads TGTGCCAGCAGCCCGGTTGGTTCGACTGAAGCTTTCTTT.

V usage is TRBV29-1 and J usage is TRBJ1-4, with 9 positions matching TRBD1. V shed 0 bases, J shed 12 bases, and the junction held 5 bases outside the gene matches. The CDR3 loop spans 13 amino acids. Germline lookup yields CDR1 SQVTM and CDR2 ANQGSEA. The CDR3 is CSVEDGGTGQLFF. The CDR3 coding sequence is TGCAGCGTTGAAGATGGGGGGACAGGGCAACTGTTTTTT. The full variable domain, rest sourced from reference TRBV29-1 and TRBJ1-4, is SAVISQKPSRDICQRGTSLTIQCQVDSQVTMMFWYRQQPGQSLTLIATANQGSEATYESGFVIDKFPISRPNLTFSTLTVSNMSPEDSSIYLCSVEDGGTGQLFFGSGTQLSVL.

CDR3 nucleotide sequence: TGTGCCAGCAGTTTTGCCCTAGCGGGAGGTTACAATGAGCAGTTCTTC. This gives the protein CASSFALAGGYNEQFF. The chain couples TRBV28 to TRBJ2-1; 11 bases fit TRBD2. The length of the CDR3 is 16 residues. Trimming removed 3 bases from V and 4 bases from J; junction bases left unmatched: 5. Germline assignment: CDR1 MDHEN and CDR2 SYDVKM.

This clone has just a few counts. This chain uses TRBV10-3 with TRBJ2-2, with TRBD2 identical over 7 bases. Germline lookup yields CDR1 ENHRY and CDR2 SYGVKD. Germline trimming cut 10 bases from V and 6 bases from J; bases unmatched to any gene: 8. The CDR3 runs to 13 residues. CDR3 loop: CATQYSGSGELFF. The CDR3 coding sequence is TGTGCCACCCAATATAGCGGGTCCGGGGAGCTGTTTTTT.

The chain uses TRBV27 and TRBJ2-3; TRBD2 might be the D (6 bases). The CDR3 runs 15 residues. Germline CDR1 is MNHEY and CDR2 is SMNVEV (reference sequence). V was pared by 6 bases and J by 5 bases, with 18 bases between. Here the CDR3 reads CASSSVRGGGDTQYF. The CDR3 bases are TGTGCCAGCAGCTCAGTTAGGGGAGGCGGAGATACGCAGTATTTT.

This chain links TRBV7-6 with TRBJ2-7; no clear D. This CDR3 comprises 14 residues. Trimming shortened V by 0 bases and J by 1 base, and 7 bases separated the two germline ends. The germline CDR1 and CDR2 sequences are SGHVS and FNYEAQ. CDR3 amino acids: CASSLAGLSYEQYF. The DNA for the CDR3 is TGTGCCAGCAGCTTAGCCGGGCTATCCTACGAGCAGTACTTC. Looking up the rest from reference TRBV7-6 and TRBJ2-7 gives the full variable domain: GAGVSQSPRYKVTKRGQDVALRCDPISGHVSLYWYRQALGQGPEFLTYFNYEAQQDKSGLPNDRFSAERPEGSISTLTIQRTEQRDSAMYRCASSLAGLSYEQYFGPGTRLTVT.

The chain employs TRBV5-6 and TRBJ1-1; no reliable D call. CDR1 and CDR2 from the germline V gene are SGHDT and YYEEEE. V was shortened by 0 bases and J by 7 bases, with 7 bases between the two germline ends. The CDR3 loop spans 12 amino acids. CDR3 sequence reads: CASSLARFEAFF. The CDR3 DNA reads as TGTGCCAGCAGCTTGGCCCGGTTTGAAGCTTTCTTT.

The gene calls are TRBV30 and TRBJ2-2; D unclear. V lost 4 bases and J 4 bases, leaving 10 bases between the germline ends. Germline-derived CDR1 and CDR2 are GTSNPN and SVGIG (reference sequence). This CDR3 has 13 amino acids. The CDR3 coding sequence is TGTGCCTGGATGCATGATGGCACCGGGGAGCTGTTTTTT. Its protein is CAWMHDGTGELFF. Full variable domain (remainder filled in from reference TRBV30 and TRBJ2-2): SQTIHQWPATLVQPVGSPLSLECTVEGTSNPNLYWYRQAAGRGLQLLFYSVGIGQISSEVPQNLSASRPQDRQFILSSKKLLLSDSGFYLCAWMHDGTGELFFGEGSRLTVL.

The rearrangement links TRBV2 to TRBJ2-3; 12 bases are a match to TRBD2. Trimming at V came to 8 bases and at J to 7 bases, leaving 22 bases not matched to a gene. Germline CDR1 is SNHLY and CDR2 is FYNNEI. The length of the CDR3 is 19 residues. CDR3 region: CASYIPGASTSGRRNTQYF. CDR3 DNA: TGTGCCAGCTATATCCCAGGGGCTAGTACTAGCGGGAGGCGTAATACGCAGTATTTT.

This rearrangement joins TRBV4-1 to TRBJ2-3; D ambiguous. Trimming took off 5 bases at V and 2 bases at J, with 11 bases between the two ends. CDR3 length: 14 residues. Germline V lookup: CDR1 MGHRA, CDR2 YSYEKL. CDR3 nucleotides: TGCGCCAGCAGCGAAAAACCCCCCACAGATACGCAGTATTTT. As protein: CASSEKPPTDTQYF.